These 18 T cell receptor beta chains share one sample of origin, sequenced in a study of shared clonotypes between healthy human individuals. Sequencing used immunoSEQ multiplex PCR; TCRdb keeps in-frame clones, though not all of them. The sample records 500,000 to 650,000 clones, roughly 79% being singletons. The sample consisted of PBMCs. These receptors were obtained from a woman in her thirties or forties in good health. Some clones in this sample may be carry-over from other donors' samples.

This clone was recorded once. Here the CDR3 DNA reads TGTGCCAGCAGCCAGAGTGCTCCGACTAATGAAAAACTGTTTTTT. This translates into CASSQSAPTNEKLFF. The chain has TRBV11-2 and TRBJ1-4; D uncertain. V was trimmed by 5 bases and J by 2 bases, leaving 12 bases between them. CDR1 is SGHAT and CDR2 is FQNNGV in the germline V gene. The CDR3 totals 15 residues.

The rearrangement joins TRBV19 to TRBJ2-1; 12 bases agree with TRBD2. The junction had 4 bases not matched to a gene; V was cut back by 1 base and J by 3 bases. The CDR3 consists of 17 residues. Germline CDR1 and CDR2: LNHDA and SQIVND (reference sequence). CDR3 loop: CASSIARLAGDYNEQFF. The CDR3 DNA follows: TGTGCCAGTAGTATAGCCCGACTAGCGGGAGACTACAATGAGCAGTTCTTC.

V gene TRBV15 combines with J gene TRBJ1-5; the D is unclear. The CDR3 is 16 amino acids. V lost 0 bases and J 6 bases, leaving 15 bases between the germline ends. The germline V gene encodes CDR1 LNHNV and CDR2 YYDKDF (reference sequence). DNA of the CDR3: TGTGCCACCAGCAGAGATCAAGGGAATGTAGGTCAGCCCCAGCATTTT. Its protein is CATSRDQGNVGQPQHF.

V and J are TRBV11-2 and TRBJ2-1, with TRBD2 identical over 13 bases. Trimming cost V 1 base and J 7 bases; bases outside gene matches: 13. Germline CDR1 and CDR2: SGHAT and FQNNGV. CDR3 length: 19 amino acids. CDR3: CASSLVSGLAGEAFNEQFF. The DNA for the CDR3 is TGTGCCAGCAGCTTAGTGTCAGGACTAGCGGGGGAGGCCTTTAATGAGCAGTTCTTC. The complete variable domain, with remaining parts taken from reference TRBV11-2 and TRBJ2-1, reads EAGVAQSPRYKIIEKRQSVAFWCNPISGHATLYWYQQILGQGPKLLIQFQNNGVVDDSQLPKDRFSAERLKGVDSTLKIQPAKLEDSAVYLCASSLVSGLAGEAFNEQFFGPGTRLTVL.

V and J are TRBV5-1 and TRBJ2-1; 8 nucleotides align to TRBD2. V dropped 1 base and J dropped 0; count of bases not matched to a gene: 3. Germline CDR1 reads SGHRS; CDR2 reads YFSETQ. The CDR3 length is 16 residues. The CDR3, as DNA: TGCGCCAGCAGCTTGTACAGCGGGAGCTCCTACAATGAGCAGTTCTTC. Translating gives CASSLYSGSSYNEQFF. The full variable domain, its missing parts supplied by reference TRBV5-1 and TRBJ2-1, is KAGVTQTPRYLIKTRGQQVTLSCSPISGHRSVSWYQQTPGQGLQFLFEYFSETQRNKGNFPGRFSGRQFSNSRSEMNVSTLELGDSALYLCASSLYSGSSYNEQFFGPGTRLTVL.

Concerning this clone itself: This sample includes further DNA sequences coding for the same CDR3. The chain links TRBV5-6 to TRBJ2-7; D could derive from TRBD1 or TRBD2 (5 bases each). Trimming pared 0 bases from V and 6 bases from J, leaving 7 bases between. The germline CDR1 and CDR2 sequences are SGHDT and YYEEEE. The CDR3 totals 12 residues. The CDR3 sequence is CASSLGGAEQYF. For the CDR3, the DNA is TGTGCCAGCAGCTTGGGAGGGGCCGAGCAGTACTTC.

V is TRBV18 and J is TRBJ1-1; D is ambiguous. Germline CDR1 and CDR2: KGHSH and LQKENI. The CDR3 is 13 amino acids. Trimming removed 5 bases from V and 4 bases from J, with 11 bases in between. CDR3 region: CASSLEEGTEAFF. The DNA of the CDR3 is TGTGCCAGCTCATTGGAGGAGGGCACTGAAGCTTTCTTT. The full variable domain, completed using reference TRBV18 and TRBJ1-1, is NAGVMQNPRHLVRRRGQEARLRCSPMKGHSHVYWYRQLPEEGLKFMVYLQKENIIDESGMPKERFSAEFPKEGPSILRIQQVVRGDSAAYFCASSLEEGTEAFFGQGTRLTVV.

The chain couples TRBV4-1 to TRBJ2-7; 8 bases fit TRBD1. J gave up 2 bases and V 5 bases, and 5 bases lay outside the gene matches. CDR1 MGHRA and CDR2 YSYEKL come from the germline V gene. CDR3 length equals 14 residues. The CDR3 spells CASSKLQGAYEQYF. For the CDR3, the DNA is TGCGCCAGCAGCAAGTTACAGGGGGCCTACGAGCAGTACTTC.

This clone was counted between two and nine times. The chain couples TRBV4-2 to TRBJ2-7, with unresolved D. The CDR3 has 14 residues. In germline, CDR1 is LGHNA, CDR2 YNFKEQ. V was pared by 0 bases and J by 1 base, with 7 bases between. The CDR3 nucleotides are TGTGCCAGCAGCCAAGATAGGGCGTCCTACGAGCAGTACTTC. This sequence encodes CASSQDRASYEQYF.

The rearrangement uses TRBV2 and TRBJ2-5; the match to TRBD1 covers 8 bases. The junction had 8 bases not matched to a gene; V was cut back by 3 bases and J by 5 bases. Germline CDR1 reads SNHLY; CDR2 reads FYNNEI. The CDR3 runs 15 residues. The CDR3 is CASSDRGQGPETQYF. CDR3 sequence (DNA): TGTGCCAGCAGTGACCGTGGACAGGGCCCCGAGACCCAGTACTTC.

J is TRBJ2-3 and V is TRBV5-1; D assignment may be TRBD1 or TRBD2 (6 bases each). In germline, CDR1 is SGHRS, CDR2 YFSETQ. V was clipped by 8 bases and J by 2 bases, with 18 bases between them. There are 15 residues in the CDR3. The CDR3 DNA is TGCGCCAGTTTGGAGGGACACCGGACCACAGATACGCAGTATTTT. It codes for CASLEGHRTTDTQYF.

The V gene is TRBV7-2, the J gene TRBJ2-1, with a tentative D call TRBD1 (6 bases). The CDR3 covers 13 residues. V was cut by 1 base and J by 6 bases, with 7 bases left in between. Germline CDR1 reads SGHTA; CDR2 reads FQGNSA. CDR3 sequence: CASSLGQANEQFF. CDR3 bases: TGTGCCAGCAGCTTAGGACAGGCCAATGAGCAGTTCTTC.

This chain joins TRBV10-3 and TRBJ2-1; no definite D call. Germline values: CDR1 ENHRY, CDR2 SYGVKD. Deletions cut 8 bases from V and 6 bases from J, with 20 bases between. This CDR3 has 15 residues. CDR3 nucleotide sequence: TGTGCCATCCGGACGACCGCCTCTAGAGGCAATGAGCAGTTCTTC. Encoded protein: CAIRTTASRGNEQFF.

The chain is built from TRBV7-7 and TRBJ2-7, with D perhaps TRBD1 or TRBD2 (5 bases each). V was clipped by 2 bases and J by 6 bases, with 14 bases between them. The CDR3 sequence is 14 residues long. Germline-derived CDR1 and CDR2 are SSHAT and FNYEAQ (reference sequence). CDR3 sequence reads: CASSLLTTGGEQYF. DNA of the CDR3: TGTGCCAGCAGCTTACTGACTACTGGGGGCGAGCAGTACTTC.

A remark on this clone: The sample contains more than one DNA sequence encoding this CDR3. The rearrangement uses TRBV5-1 and TRBJ2-7, with 10 bases that match TRBD1. This CDR3 contains 15 residues. Losses at the gene ends were 2 bases for V and 0 bases for J; bases not matched to a gene: 2. The germline V gene has CDR1 SGHRS and CDR2 YFSETQ. In DNA, the CDR3 is TGCGCCAGCAGCTTCGGGACAGGGGCCTCCTACGAGCAGTACTTC. Amino acids: CASSFGTGASYEQYF.

The chain links TRBV7-2 to TRBJ2-1; D is undetermined. V lost 1 base to trimming and J lost 2 bases, with 6 bases between them. CDR3 size: 14 residues. Per the germline V gene, CDR1 is SGHTA and CDR2 is FQGNSA. Here the CDR3 DNA reads TGTGCCAGCAGCTTAGGCCCAGCCTACAATGAGCAGTTCTTC. Translating gives CASSLGPAYNEQFF.

The chain employs TRBV5-6 and TRBJ1-5, with D perhaps TRBD1 (5 bases). Germline assignment: CDR1 SGHDT and CDR2 YYEEEE. The V gene lost 1 base and the J gene lost 5 bases, with 10 bases spanning the gap. The CDR3 runs 14 residues. The chain's CDR3 is CASSLWGPDQPQHF. CDR3 nucleotide sequence: TGTGCCAGCAGCTTGTGGGGCCCCGATCAGCCCCAGCATTTT. Full variable domain (rest looked up from reference TRBV5-6 and TRBJ1-5): DAGVTQSPTHLIKTRGQQVTLRCSPKSGHDTVSWYQQALGQGPQFIFQYYEEEERQRGNFPDRFSGHQFPNYSSELNVNALLLGDSALYLCASSLWGPDQPQHFGDGTRLSIL.

Worth noting for this clone: A read error is likely here: a far larger clone is one base away. The chain recombines TRBV7-6 with TRBJ2-2, with TRBD2 matching over 13 bases. The germline V gene encodes CDR1 SGHVS and CDR2 FNYEAQ. V shed 1 base and J 5 bases; nucleotides not matched to a gene: 4. The CDR3 is made up of 17 amino acids. For the CDR3, the DNA is TGTGCCAGCAGCTTAGGACTAGCGGGAGGATCGACCGGGGAGCTGTTTTTT. Translated, it gives CASSLGLAGGSTGELFF. Full variable domain (rest looked up from reference TRBV7-6 and TRBJ2-2): GAGVSQSPRYKVTKRGQDVALRCDPISGHVSLYWYRQALGQGPEFLTYFNYEAQQDKSGLPNDRFSAERPEGSISTLTIQRTEQRDSAMYRCASSLGLAGGSTGELFFGEGSRLTVL.